Listed below are T cell receptor beta chains from one sample, sequenced in a study of T cell clones after liver transplantation. Only in-frame clones appear in the TCRdb table, and some are missing; sequencing was by immunoSEQ multiplex PCR. The table records tens of thousands of clones, roughly nine tenths of them present only once. Specimen: CD8+ T cells from blood, collected 12 months after liver transplant. Every receptor here comes from a human patient who received a liver transplant. The T cells may come from the graft donor. Both conserved end residues are part of each CDR3. The D gene is left open where the match is weak. Clone size is stated in some rows and not others, as once, few, many or a class when expanded.

V gene	J gene	clone size	D gene	CDR3 protein	CDR3 DNA
TRBV5-4	TRBJ2-4	.	TRBD2	CASSPGTSNIQYF	TGTGCCAGCAGCCCTGGGACTAGCAACATTCAGTACTTC
TRBV29-1	TRBJ1-2	.	.	CSVDLSGDYGYTF	TGCAGCGTTGACCTTTCGGGAGACTATGGCTACACCTTC
TRBV4-1	TRBJ2-5	.	TRBD2	CASSLEQGLANQETQYF	TGCGCCAGCAGCCTCGAACAAGGACTAGCGAACCAAGAGACCCAGTACTTC
TRBV30	TRBJ1-2	.	.	CARGPGTGNYGYTF	TGTGCCAGGGGACCCGGGACGGGAAACTATGGCTACACCTTC
TRBV6-5	TRBJ1-4	.	.	CASRRTNRDAEKLFF	TGTGCCAGCAGACGCACCAACAGGGACGCTGAAAAACTGTTTTTT
TRBV23-1	TRBJ2-3	.	.	CASTLTKRGDQNTDTQYF	TGCGCCAGCACCTTAACAAAGAGGGGGGATCAAAACACAGATACGCAGTATTTT
TRBV5-6	TRBJ1-1	.	.	CASSLWGAGTEAFF	TGTGCCAGCAGCTTGTGGGGGGCGGGCACTGAAGCTTTCTTT
TRBV6-5	TRBJ2-6	.	.	CASTLLGANVLTF	TGTGCCAGCACCTTACTTGGGGCCAACGTCCTGACTTTC
TRBV19	TRBJ1-1	.	TRBD1	CASSLKRGGYTEAFF	TGTGCCAGTAGTCTCAAGCGAGGGGGCTACACTGAAGCTTTCTTT
TRBV7-9	TRBJ1-5	.	.	CASSQDHGSNQPQHF	TGTGCCAGCAGCCAAGATCACGGTAGCAATCAGCCCCAGCATTTT
TRBV5-1	TRBJ1-1	.	.	CASSFSVTNTEAFF	TGCGCCAGCAGCTTTTCGGTGACCAACACTGAAGCTTTCTTT
TRBV29-1	TRBJ2-5	.	.	CSVGEGIVETQYF	TGCAGCGTTGGAGAAGGGATCGTAGAGACCCAGTACTTC
TRBV15	TRBJ1-5	.	.	CATSRDGAGSQPQHF	TGTGCCACCAGCAGAGATGGGGCGGGCTCGCAGCCCCAGCATTTT
TRBV5-6	TRBJ1-2	.	.	CASSGCGGGGGYTF	TGTGCCAGCAGCGGGTGCGGCGGCGGGGGGGGCTACACCTTC
TRBV9	TRBJ2-2	.	.	CASTVGRTGELFF	TGTGCCAGCACTGTAGGCAGAACCGGGGAGCTGTTTTTT
TRBV15	TRBJ1-5	.	.	CATSRDNREDGNQPQHF	TGTGCCACCAGCAGAGATAACAGGGAAGACGGCAATCAGCCCCAGCATTTT
TRBV7-2	TRBJ1-4	.	TRBD1	CASSLGTAEKNF	TGTGCCAGCAGCTTGGGGACAGCAGAAAAGAATTTT
TRBV19	TRBJ1-2	.	.	CASSIPGYGYTF	TGTGCCAGTAGTATTCCTGGGTATGGCTACACCTTC
TRBV11-2	TRBJ2-7	.	TRBD2	CASSLDLWREGSYEQYF	TGTGCCAGCAGCTTAGATCTTTGGCGGGAGGGCTCCTACGAGCAGTACTTC
TRBV6-6	TRBJ2-7	once	.	CASSYYGDSYEQYF	TGTGCCAGCAGTTACTACGGTGACTCCTACGAGCAGTACTTC
TRBV5-4	TRBJ1-2	.	TRBD1	CASSPRDRGEGGYTF	TGTGCCAGCAGCCCCCGGGACAGGGGCGAGGGTGGCTACACCTTC
TRBV28	TRBJ1-1	.	.	CASSFPGENTEAFF	TGTGCCAGCAGTTTCCCGGGGGAGAACACTGAAGCTTTCTTT
TRBV14	TRBJ1-1	.	TRBD1	CASSQDRGPAFF	TGTGCCAGCAGCCAAGACAGGGGGCCGGCTTTCTTT
TRBV30	TRBJ2-7	.	.	CAWSKAGSYEQYF	TGTGCCTGGAGTAAAGCAGGCTCCTACGAGCAGTACTTC
TRBV9	TRBJ2-1	.	.	CASSEGGKSYNEQFF	TGTGCCAGCAGCGAAGGCGGGAAGTCCTACAATGAGCAGTTCTTC
TRBV5-1	TRBJ2-1	few	.	CASNILGANGEQFF	TGCGCCAGCAACATCCTCGGGGCCAACGGTGAGCAGTTCTTC
TRBV7-9	TRBJ2-1	.	.	CASSLVLVSYNEQFF	TGTGCCAGCAGCTTAGTTCTAGTTAGTTACAATGAGCAGTTCTTC
TRBV7-9	TRBJ2-1	once	.	CASSLGVGSYNEQFF	TGTGCCAGCAGCTTAGGGGTAGGGTCCTACAATGAGCAGTTCTTC
TRBV5-4	TRBJ2-7	once	.	CASSFRQESREQYF	TGTGCCAGCAGCTTTAGACAGGAGAGTCGCGAGCAGTACTTC
TRBV21-1	TRBJ2-7	.	.	CASSKGSSGRKYEQYF	TGTGCCAGCAGCAAGGGGAGTAGCGGGAGGAAATACGAGCAGTACTTC
TRBV9	TRBJ2-6	.	TRBD1	CASRPGGGQGNSGANVLTF	TGTGCCAGCAGGCCCGGAGGGGGACAGGGGAACTCTGGGGCCAACGTCCTGACTTTC
TRBV5-6	TRBJ2-7	.	.	CASSPGGGRQYF	TGTGCCAGCAGCCCCGGGGGCGGGAGGCAGTACTTC
TRBV9	TRBJ2-7	.	.	CASSVGSDEQYF	TGTGCCAGCAGCGTAGGGTCGGACGAGCAGTACTTC
TRBV7-8	TRBJ1-5	.	.	CASSLDPGWGNQPQHF	TGTGCCAGCAGCTTAGATCCAGGGTGGGGCAATCAGCCCCAGCATTTT
TRBV5-4	TRBJ2-3	.	TRBD2	CASSLLAPKSTDTQYF	TGTGCCAGCAGCTTACTAGCGCCTAAAAGCACAGATACGCAGTATTTT
TRBV7-2	TRBJ2-1	.	.	CASSLNPSIPYNEQFF	TGTGCCAGCAGCTTAAATCCTTCGATCCCCTACAATGAGCAGTTCTTC
TRBV27	TRBJ1-5	.	.	CASSLRGSNQPQHF	TGTGCCAGCAGTTTAAGGGGAAGCAATCAGCCCCAGCATTTT
TRBV28	TRBJ2-3	.	.	CASSWTSPDTQYF	TGTGCCAGCAGCTGGACCTCCCCAGATACGCAGTATTTT
TRBV9	TRBJ1-3	.	.	CASSLGGNTIYF	TGTGCCAGCAGTTTGGGTGGAAACACCATATATTTT
TRBV11-2	TRBJ2-7	.	.	CASSDGRVEQYF	TGTGCCAGCAGCGACGGCAGGGTCGAGCAGTACTTC
TRBV27	TRBJ1-5	.	.	CASSSRPVPNQPQHF	TGTGCCAGCAGTTCCCGCCCCGTCCCTAATCAGCCCCAGCATTTT
TRBV6-1	TRBJ2-2	.	TRBD2	CASSGGLAETGELFF	TGTGCCAGTTCGGGGGGACTAGCGGAGACCGGGGAGCTGTTTTTT
TRBV5-5	TRBJ2-1	few	TRBD2	CASSHIARAGARDEQFF	TGCGCCAGCAGCCACATTGCCAGAGCGGGAGCTAGAGATGAGCAGTTCTTC
TRBV27	TRBJ1-4	.	.	CASSLIATNEKLFF	TGTGCCAGCAGTTTAATTGCAACTAATGAAAAACTGTTTTTT
TRBV7-9	TRBJ2-2	.	.	CASSLIQGSGELFF	TGTGCCAGCAGCTTAATCCAGGGGTCCGGGGAGCTGTTTTTT
TRBV19	TRBJ1-1	.	.	CASSFSITEAFF	TGTGCCAGTAGTTTTAGTATCACTGAAGCTTTCTTT
TRBV7-9	TRBJ2-1	.	TRBD1	CASSLPEQGPEQFF	TGTGCCAGCAGCTTACCCGAACAGGGGCCTGAGCAGTTCTTC
TRBV4-3	TRBJ1-5	.	TRBD1	CASSQGTGYNQPQHF	TGCGCCAGCAGCCAAGGGACAGGGTACAATCAGCCCCAGCATTTT